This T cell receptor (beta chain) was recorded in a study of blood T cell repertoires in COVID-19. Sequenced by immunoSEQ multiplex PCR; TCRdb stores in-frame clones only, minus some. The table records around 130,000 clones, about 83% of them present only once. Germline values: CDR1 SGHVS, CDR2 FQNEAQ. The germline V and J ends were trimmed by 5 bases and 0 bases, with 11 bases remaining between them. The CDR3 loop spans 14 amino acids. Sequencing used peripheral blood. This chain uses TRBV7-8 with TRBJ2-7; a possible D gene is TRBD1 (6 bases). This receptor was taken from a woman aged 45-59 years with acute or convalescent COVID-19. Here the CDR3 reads CASSRRQDSYEQYF. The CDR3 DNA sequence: TGTGCCAGCAGCCGTAGACAGGACTCCTACGAGCAGTACTTC.